A single sample gave rise to the 20 T cell receptor beta chains below, sequenced in a study of cytomegalovirus exposure and HLA in healthy donors (TCRdb year 2017). Libraries were prepared through the immunoSEQ multiplex PCR assay. A mixture of 60 forward primers for TCR Vbeta segments and 13 reverse primers for TCR Jbeta segments was used in the multiplex PCR. As stored in TCRdb, this immuneACCESS dataset retains in-frame rearrangements with V and J assigned. A fraction of the clones does not appear; measured against another copy, unresolved V genes explain less than half of the discrepancy, and the remainder lacks a known reason. The sample data list 150,000 or so clones, and 65% to 80% of these were observed just once. Together, the top ten hold roughly 4.2% of the sample. Sequencing used PBMCs. These TCRs come from a woman in her thirties or forties in good health and CMV-seronegative.

This sequence joins TRBV5-1 and TRBJ1-2; 10 nucleotides line up with TRBD1. Germline trimming cut 0 bases from V and 7 bases from J; bases unmatched to any gene: 6. Germline CDR1 SGHRS, CDR2 YFSETQ. The CDR3 contains 15 residues. CDR3: CASSLVYGTGAGYTF. The CDR3 nucleotides read TGCGCCAGCAGCTTGGTGTACGGGACAGGGGCTGGCTACACCTTC.

The chain recombines TRBV7-9 with TRBJ1-1, with D maybe TRBD1 (6 bases). The CDR3 runs 16 residues. V shed 5 bases and J shed 1 base, with 17 bases lying between them. Germline assignment: CDR1 SEHNR and CDR2 FQNEAQ (reference sequence). This chain's CDR3 is CASSVGDRPQNTEAFF. Here the CDR3 DNA reads TGTGCCAGCAGCGTGGGTGACAGGCCCCAGAACACTGAAGCTTTCTTT.

This sequence joins TRBV30 and TRBJ2-3, with 10 bases matching TRBD2. CDR1 and CDR2 from the germline V gene are GTSNPN and SVGIG (reference sequence). Trimming at V came to 0 bases and at J to 6 bases, leaving 12 bases not matched to a gene. The CDR3 length is 17 residues. CDR3 nucleotides: TGTGCCTGGAGTGTACGGCTTCTAGCGGGAGTCGGGGATACGCAGTATTTT. Translating gives CAWSVRLLAGVGDTQYF.

This chain links TRBV11-3 with TRBJ1-1; tentative D call: TRBD1 (5 bases). Germline V CDR1 and CDR2: SGHNT, YENEEA. This CDR3 is built from 14 residues. Trimming removed 6 bases from V and 6 bases from J, with 17 bases in between. The CDR3 is CASSPGGSAPEAFF. DNA for the CDR3: TGTGCCAGCAGTCCCGGGGGGAGTGCCCCTGAAGCTTTCTTT.

The CDR3 sequence: CASSETIQFAYGYTF. The DNA for the CDR3 is TGTGCCAGCAGTGAGACAATACAGTTCGCCTATGGCTACACCTTC. This rearrangement joins TRBV6-1 to TRBJ1-2; D call uncertain. The CDR3 extends over 15 amino acids. Germline V CDR1 and CDR2: MNHNS, SASEGT. Trimming left V 3 bases short and J 4 bases short, with 15 bases between.

The chain joins TRBV5-1 to TRBJ2-4; D is perhaps TRBD2 (5 bases). Trimming stripped 0 bases from V and 9 bases from J, with 10 bases between. This CDR3 has 13 amino acids. Per the germline V gene, CDR1 is SGHRS and CDR2 is YFSETQ. This CDR3 is CASSLGLGSIQYF. The CDR3 DNA sequence: TGCGCCAGCAGCTTGGGGCTAGGGAGCATTCAGTACTTC. Full variable domain (rest looked up from reference TRBV5-1 and TRBJ2-4): KAGVTQTPRYLIKTRGQQVTLSCSPISGHRSVSWYQQTPGQGLQFLFEYFSETQRNKGNFPGRFSGRQFSNSRSEMNVSTLELGDSALYLCASSLGLGSIQYFGAGTRLSVL.

V usage is TRBV5-1 and J usage is TRBJ2-3, with a weak D call TRBD2 (5 bases). This CDR3 comprises 17 residues. V gave up 0 bases and J gave up 1 base, with 15 bases separating them. CDR1 SGHRS and CDR2 YFSETQ come from the germline V gene. The CDR3 is CASSLEAPSIGTDTQYF. The CDR3 region has the DNA TGCGCCAGCAGCTTGGAGGCCCCTAGCATCGGCACAGATACGCAGTATTTT. Full variable domain (remainder filled in from reference TRBV5-1 and TRBJ2-3): KAGVTQTPRYLIKTRGQQVTLSCSPISGHRSVSWYQQTPGQGLQFLFEYFSETQRNKGNFPGRFSGRQFSNSRSEMNVSTLELGDSALYLCASSLEAPSIGTDTQYFGPGTRLTVL.

The V and J genes are TRBV5-1 and TRBJ1-2, with D possibly matching TRBD1 (6 bases). This CDR3 has 15 residues. The germline V gene has CDR1 SGHRS and CDR2 YFSETQ. V was shortened by 0 bases and J by 5 bases, with 14 bases between the two germline ends. The CDR3 is CASSLDRVSTYGYTF. The DNA for the CDR3 is TGCGCCAGCAGCTTGGACAGGGTCAGTACTTATGGCTACACCTTC.

This clone is a singleton in its sample. V is TRBV7-9 and J is TRBJ2-2; the match to TRBD1 covers 7 bases. The CDR3 runs to 15 residues. With 5 bases clipped from V and 6 bases from J, the junction kept 9 bases outside the gene matches. Germline V gene data show CDR1 as SEHNR and CDR2 as FQNEAQ (reference sequence). The CDR3 DNA reads TGTGCCAGCAGCCCCGCCGACAGGGAGTCCGGGGAGCTGTTTTTT. Protein: CASSPADRESGELFF.

This clone was seen a handful of times. The chain couples TRBV13 to TRBJ2-7; D possibly corresponds to TRBD2 (5 bases). This CDR3 contains 14 residues. The germline V gene has CDR1 PRHDT and CDR2 FYEKMQ (reference sequence). V lost 1 base and J 8 bases, leaving 15 bases between the germline ends. The DNA for the CDR3 is TGTGCCAGCAGCTTAGTGGGGAGCCTAGCTAAGCAGTACTTC. Protein: CASSLVGSLAKQYF. The full variable domain, in which reference TRBV13 and TRBJ2-7 provide the parts outside the CDR3, is AAGVIQSPRHLIKEKRETATLKCYPIPRHDTVYWYQQGPGQDPQFLISFYEKMQSDKGSIPDRFSAQQFSDYHSELNMSSLELGDSALYFCASSLVGSLAKQYFGPGTRLTVT.

The chain uses TRBV5-1 and TRBJ2-3; D is uncertain. In germline, CDR1 is SGHRS, CDR2 YFSETQ. The V and J ends lost 5 bases and 1 base respectively, with 5 bases between them. There are 12 residues in the CDR3. CDR3 bases: TGCGCCAGCAGGATAGGCACAGATACGCAGTATTTT. Its protein product is CASRIGTDTQYF.

The chain couples TRBV13 to TRBJ2-1; 7 nucleotides align to TRBD1. CDR1 and CDR2 from the germline V gene are PRHDT and FYEKMQ (reference sequence). The CDR3 has 16 residues. J lost 2 bases, V lost 4 bases, and 8 bases had no gene match. CDR3 loop: CASSSRGWEPYNEQFF. The CDR3 DNA is TGTGCCAGCAGCTCCAGGGGGTGGGAGCCCTACAATGAGCAGTTCTTC.

J is TRBJ1-1 and V is TRBV28; 7 bases line up with TRBD1. This CDR3 has 14 amino acids. Trimming removed 3 bases from V and 10 bases from J; junction bases left unmatched: 11. Germline CDR1 is MDHEN and CDR2 is SYDVKM. CDR3 coding DNA: TGTGCCAGCAGTTTCCAGGGGGGCCGCGAGCGAGCTTTCTTT. The encoded protein is CASSFQGGRERAFF.

This clone has just a few counts. At one end, the junction sequence differs from germline, possibly due to a read error. V usage is TRBV7-7 and J usage is TRBJ2-5, with 9 bases lining up with TRBD2. The CDR3 loop spans 17 amino acids. Germline loops: CDR1 SSHAT, CDR2 FNYEAQ (reference sequence). CDR3 coding DNA: TGTGCTAGCAGCTTAGGAGAAGCGGGAGGTGGCTGGGAGACCCAGTACTTC. It encodes CASSLGEAGGGWETQYF.

The chain is built from TRBV27 and TRBJ1-2; D not certain. V was pared by 0 bases and J by 7 bases, with 9 bases between. The CDR3 covers 13 residues. In germline, CDR1 is MNHEY, CDR2 SMNVEV (reference sequence). This CDR3 is CASSLSGGSGYTF. In nucleotides, the CDR3 is TGTGCCAGCAGTTTATCGGGCGGGTCTGGCTACACCTTC.

The chain has TRBV5-1 and TRBJ2-7, with D perhaps matching TRBD1 (5 bases). The CDR3 sequence is 13 residues long. Looked up from germline, CDR1 is SGHRS and CDR2 is YFSETQ. V was trimmed by 4 bases and J by 4 bases, leaving 12 bases between them. CDR3 region: CASSAGHAYEQYF. Written as DNA, the CDR3 is TGCGCCAGCAGCGCCGGACATGCTTACGAGCAGTACTTC.

The chain links TRBV4-1 to TRBJ2-7, with a weak D call TRBD1 (5 bases). Trimming shortened V by 0 bases and J by 6 bases, and 15 bases separated the two germline ends. The CDR3 runs to 15 residues. The germline V gene has CDR1 MGHRA and CDR2 YSYEKL. CDR3 sequence: CASSQEFPGMVEQYF. CDR3 bases: TGCGCCAGCAGCCAAGAGTTTCCAGGGATGGTCGAGCAGTACTTC.

V usage is TRBV7-6 and J usage is TRBJ2-2, with 7 positions matching TRBD1. The CDR3 spans 17 residues. V shed 5 bases, J shed 2 bases, and the junction held 11 bases outside the gene matches. Germline assignment: CDR1 SGHVS and CDR2 FNYEAQ. For the CDR3, the DNA is TGTGCCAGCAGCCGGCAACAGGGGTATAGAAACACCGGGGAGCTGTTTTTT. This encodes CASSRQQGYRNTGELFF.

The chain uses TRBV28 and TRBJ2-1; TRBD2 agrees at 10 bases. Germline V gene lookup returns CDR1 MDHEN and CDR2 SYDVKM. With 5 bases clipped from V and 0 bases from J, the junction kept 4 bases outside the gene matches. The CDR3 extends over 16 amino acids. The CDR3 is CASSTASGGSYNEQFF. The CDR3 DNA follows: TGTGCCAGCAGTACGGCTAGCGGGGGCTCCTACAATGAGCAGTTCTTC.

This chain uses TRBV4-1 with TRBJ2-7, with D possibly TRBD1 on 5 matching bases. Trimming stripped 3 bases from V and 3 bases from J, with 6 bases between. From germline, CDR1 is MGHRA and CDR2 YSYEKL. The CDR3 runs 12 residues. CDR3 coding DNA: TGCGCCAGCAGCCATAGGGGCTACGAGCAGTACTTC. Translating it yields CASSHRGYEQYF.